This passage covers 3 T cell receptor beta chains from one sample sequenced in a study of T cell repertoires in cytomegalovirus infection. TCRdb analysed the reads with MiXCR anew, one entry per CDR3 protein. The sample holds some 220,000 distinct CDR3 sequences, 9% to 15% seen once. The specimen sequenced was PBMCs. Receptor source: a human donor in good health (CMV status not recorded). Some clones in this sample may be carry-over from other donors' samples.

The chain has TRBV9 and TRBJ2-7, with D possibly TRBD2 on 6 matching bases. Deletions cut 3 bases from V and 3 bases from J, with 13 bases between. Germline CDR1 is SGDLS and CDR2 is YYNGEE. The CDR3 spans 14 residues. The CDR3 protein is CASSAAGRSYEQYF. The CDR3 nucleotides are TGTGCCAGCAGCGCCGCGGGACGGAGCTACGAGCAGTACTTC.

This clonotype was recorded at least ten times. This chain links TRBV6-2 or TRBV6-3 with TRBJ1-4; the D is unclear. Germline V gene lookup returns CDR1 MNHEY and CDR2 SVGEGT. This CDR3 region has 11 residues. V was cut by 8 bases and J by 8 bases, with 9 bases left in between. CDR3 in DNA: TGTGCCAGCGAGGGAAAAGAAAAACTGTTTTTT. The encoded protein is CASEGKEKLFF.

This clonotype turned up a few times. The chain joins TRBV14 to TRBJ2-7; the match to TRBD2 covers 11 bases. The CDR3 loop spans 15 amino acids. The germline CDR1 and CDR2 sequences are SGHDN and FVKESK. V was clipped by 4 bases and J by 3 bases; unmatched bases: 5. CDR3 in DNA: TGTGCCAGCAGCCCCCGACTAGCGGGACACTACGAGCAGTACTTC. It codes for CASSPRLAGHYEQYF.